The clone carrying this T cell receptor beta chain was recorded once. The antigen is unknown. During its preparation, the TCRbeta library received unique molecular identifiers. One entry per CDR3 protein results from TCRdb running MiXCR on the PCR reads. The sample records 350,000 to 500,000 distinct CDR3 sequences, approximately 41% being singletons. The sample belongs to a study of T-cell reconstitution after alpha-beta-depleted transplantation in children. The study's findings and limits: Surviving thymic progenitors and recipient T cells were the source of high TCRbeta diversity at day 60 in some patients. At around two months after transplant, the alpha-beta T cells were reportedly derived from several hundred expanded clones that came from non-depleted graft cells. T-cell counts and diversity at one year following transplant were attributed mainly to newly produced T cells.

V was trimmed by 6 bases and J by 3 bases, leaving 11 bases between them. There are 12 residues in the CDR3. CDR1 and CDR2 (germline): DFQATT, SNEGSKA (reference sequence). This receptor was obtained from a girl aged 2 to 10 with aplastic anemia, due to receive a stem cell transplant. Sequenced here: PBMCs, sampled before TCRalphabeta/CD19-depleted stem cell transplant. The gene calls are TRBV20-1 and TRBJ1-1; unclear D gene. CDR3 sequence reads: CSAQALDTEAFF. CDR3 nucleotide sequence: TGCAGTGCCCAAGCCTTGGACACTGAAGCTTTCTTT.